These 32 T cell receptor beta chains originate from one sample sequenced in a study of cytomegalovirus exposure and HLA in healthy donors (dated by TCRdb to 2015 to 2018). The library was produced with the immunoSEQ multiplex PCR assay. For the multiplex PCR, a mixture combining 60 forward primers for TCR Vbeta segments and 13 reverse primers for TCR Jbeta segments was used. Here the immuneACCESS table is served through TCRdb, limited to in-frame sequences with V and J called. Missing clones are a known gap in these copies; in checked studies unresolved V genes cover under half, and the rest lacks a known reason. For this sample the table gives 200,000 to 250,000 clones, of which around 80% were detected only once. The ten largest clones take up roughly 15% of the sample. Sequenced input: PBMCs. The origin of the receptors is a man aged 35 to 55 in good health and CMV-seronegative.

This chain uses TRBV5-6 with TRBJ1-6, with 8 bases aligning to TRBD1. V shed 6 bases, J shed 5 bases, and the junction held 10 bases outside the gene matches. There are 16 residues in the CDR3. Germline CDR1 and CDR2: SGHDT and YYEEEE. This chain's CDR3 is CASKKSGGVNNSPLHF. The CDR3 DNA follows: TGTGCCAGCAAAAAGTCAGGGGGCGTAAATAATTCACCCCTCCACTTT.

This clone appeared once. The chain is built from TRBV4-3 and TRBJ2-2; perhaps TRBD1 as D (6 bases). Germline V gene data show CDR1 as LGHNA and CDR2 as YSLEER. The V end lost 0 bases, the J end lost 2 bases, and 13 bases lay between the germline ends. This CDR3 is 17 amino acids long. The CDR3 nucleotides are TGCGCCAGCAGCCAAGAAGGGGGTTTCCCCAACACCGGGGAGCTGTTTTTT. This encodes CASSQEGGFPNTGELFF.

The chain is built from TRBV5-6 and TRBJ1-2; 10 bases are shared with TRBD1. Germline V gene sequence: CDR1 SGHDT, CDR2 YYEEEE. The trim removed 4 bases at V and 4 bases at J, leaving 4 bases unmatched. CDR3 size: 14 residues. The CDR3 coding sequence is TGTGCCAGCAGCCCGACAGGGGGCGTCTATGGCTACACCTTC. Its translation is CASSPTGGVYGYTF.

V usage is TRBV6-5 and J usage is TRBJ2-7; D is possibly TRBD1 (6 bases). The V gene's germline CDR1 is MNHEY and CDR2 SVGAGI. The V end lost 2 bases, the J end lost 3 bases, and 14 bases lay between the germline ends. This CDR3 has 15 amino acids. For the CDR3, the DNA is TGTGCCAGCAGTTACAGATCGGGACAACTCTACGAGCAGTACTTC. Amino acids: CASSYRSGQLYEQYF.

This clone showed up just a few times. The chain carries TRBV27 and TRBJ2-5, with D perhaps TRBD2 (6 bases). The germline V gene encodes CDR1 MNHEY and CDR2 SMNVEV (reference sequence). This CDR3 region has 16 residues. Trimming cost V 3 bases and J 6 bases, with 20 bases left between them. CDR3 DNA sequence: TGTGCCAGCAGTTTTTCACTAGCCTCTAGTTTAAAGACCCAGTACTTC. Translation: CASSFSLASSLKTQYF.

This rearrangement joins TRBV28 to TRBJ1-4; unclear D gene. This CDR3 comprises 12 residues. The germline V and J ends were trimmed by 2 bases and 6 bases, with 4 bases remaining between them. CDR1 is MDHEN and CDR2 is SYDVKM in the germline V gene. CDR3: CASSLGHEKLFF. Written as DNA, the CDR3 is TGTGCCAGCAGTTTAGGGCATGAAAAACTGTTTTTT.

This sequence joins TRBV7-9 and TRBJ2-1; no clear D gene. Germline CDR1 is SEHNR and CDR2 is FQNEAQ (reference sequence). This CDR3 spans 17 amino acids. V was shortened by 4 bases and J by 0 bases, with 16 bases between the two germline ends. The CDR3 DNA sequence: TGTGCCAGCAGCTCCGAAACTCACCCTGGCTCCTACAATGAGCAGTTCTTC. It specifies CASSSETHPGSYNEQFF. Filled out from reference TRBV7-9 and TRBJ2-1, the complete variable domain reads DTGVSQNPRHKITKRGQNVTFRCDPISEHNRLYWYRQTLGQGPEFLTYFQNEAQLEKSRLLSDRFSAERPKGSFSTLEIQRTEQGDSAMYLCASSSETHPGSYNEQFFGPGTRLTVL.

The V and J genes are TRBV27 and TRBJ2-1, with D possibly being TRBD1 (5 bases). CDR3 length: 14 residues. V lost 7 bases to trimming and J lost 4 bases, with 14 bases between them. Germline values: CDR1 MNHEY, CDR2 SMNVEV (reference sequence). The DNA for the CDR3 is TGTGCCAGCAAGAATGGGGCCGGGTACAATGAGCAGTTCTTC. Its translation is CASKNGAGYNEQFF.

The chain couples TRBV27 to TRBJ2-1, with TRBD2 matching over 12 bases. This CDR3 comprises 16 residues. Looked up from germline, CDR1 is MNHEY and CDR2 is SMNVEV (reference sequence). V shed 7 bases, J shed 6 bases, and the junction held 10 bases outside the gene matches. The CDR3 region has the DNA TGTGCCAGCACCCTTCTAGCGGGAGGGCCGTTCAATGAGCAGTTCTTC. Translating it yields CASTLLAGGPFNEQFF.

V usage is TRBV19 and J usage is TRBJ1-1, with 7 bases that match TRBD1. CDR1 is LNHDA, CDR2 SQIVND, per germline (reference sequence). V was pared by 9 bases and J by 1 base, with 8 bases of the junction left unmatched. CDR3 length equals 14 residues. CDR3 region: CASKAGTENTEAFF. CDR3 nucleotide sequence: TGTGCCAGCAAAGCCGGGACAGAGAACACTGAAGCTTTCTTT. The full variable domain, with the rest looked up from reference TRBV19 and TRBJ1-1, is DGGITQSPKYLFRKEGQNVTLSCEQNLNHDAMYWYRQDPGQGLRLIYYSQIVNDFQKGDIAEGYSVSREKKESFPLTVTSAQKNPTAFYLCASKAGTENTEAFFGQGTRLTVV.

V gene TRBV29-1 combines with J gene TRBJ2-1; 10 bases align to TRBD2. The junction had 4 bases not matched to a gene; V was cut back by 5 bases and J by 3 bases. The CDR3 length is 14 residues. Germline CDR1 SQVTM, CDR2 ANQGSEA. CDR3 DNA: TGCAGCGTTTTGACTAGCGGGTTCTACAATGAGCAGTTCTTC. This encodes CSVLTSGFYNEQFF.

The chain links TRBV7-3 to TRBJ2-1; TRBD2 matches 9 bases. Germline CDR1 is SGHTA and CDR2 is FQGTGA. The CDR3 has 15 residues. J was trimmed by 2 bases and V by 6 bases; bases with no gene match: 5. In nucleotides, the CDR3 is TGTGCCAGCAGGATCCTAGCGGGAACCTACAATGAGCAGTTCTTC. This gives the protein CASRILAGTYNEQFF.

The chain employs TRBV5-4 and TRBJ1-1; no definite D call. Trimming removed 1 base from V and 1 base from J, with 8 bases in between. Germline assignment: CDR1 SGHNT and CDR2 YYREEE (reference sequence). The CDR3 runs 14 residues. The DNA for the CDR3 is TGTGCCAGCAGCTTGAGGCGCGGGAACACTGAAGCTTTCTTT. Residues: CASSLRRGNTEAFF.

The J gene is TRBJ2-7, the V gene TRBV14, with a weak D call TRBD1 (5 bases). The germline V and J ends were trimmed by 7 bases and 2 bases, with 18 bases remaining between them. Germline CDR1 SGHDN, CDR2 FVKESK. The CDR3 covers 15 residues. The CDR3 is CASNDPRDSPYEQYF. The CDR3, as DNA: TGTGCCAGCAATGATCCCCGTGACAGCCCCTACGAGCAGTACTTC.

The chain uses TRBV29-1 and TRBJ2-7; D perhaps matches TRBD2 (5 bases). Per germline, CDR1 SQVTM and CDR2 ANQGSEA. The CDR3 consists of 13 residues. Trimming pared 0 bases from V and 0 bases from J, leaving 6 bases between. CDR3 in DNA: TGCAGCGTTGAAGATAGCGCCTCCTACGAGCAGTACTTC. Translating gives CSVEDSASYEQYF.

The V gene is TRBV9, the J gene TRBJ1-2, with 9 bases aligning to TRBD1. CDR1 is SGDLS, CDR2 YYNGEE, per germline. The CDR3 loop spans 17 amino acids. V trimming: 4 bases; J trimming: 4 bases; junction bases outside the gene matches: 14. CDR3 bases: TGTGCCAGCAGCCCAGTGGGGGGGGGACAGGGTTTCTATGGCTACACCTTC. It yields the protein CASSPVGGGQGFYGYTF.

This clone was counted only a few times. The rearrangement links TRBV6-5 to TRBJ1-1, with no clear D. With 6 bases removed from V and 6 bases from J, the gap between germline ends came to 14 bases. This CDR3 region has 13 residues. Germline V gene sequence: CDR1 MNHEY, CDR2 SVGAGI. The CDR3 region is CASSGGWKSEAFF. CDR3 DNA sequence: TGTGCCAGCAGCGGAGGTTGGAAGTCTGAAGCTTTCTTT.

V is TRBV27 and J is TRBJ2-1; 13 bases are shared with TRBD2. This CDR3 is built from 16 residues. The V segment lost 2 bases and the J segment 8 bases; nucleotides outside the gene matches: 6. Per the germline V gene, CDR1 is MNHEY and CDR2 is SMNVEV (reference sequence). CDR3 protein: CASSLRTSGSGDEQFF. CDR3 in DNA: TGTGCCAGCAGTTTAAGGACTAGCGGGAGTGGTGATGAGCAGTTCTTC.

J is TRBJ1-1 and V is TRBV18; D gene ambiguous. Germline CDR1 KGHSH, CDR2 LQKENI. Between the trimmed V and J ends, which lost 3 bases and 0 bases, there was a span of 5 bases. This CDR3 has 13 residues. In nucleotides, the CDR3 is TGTGCCAGCTCACCGGCAGTGAACACTGAAGCTTTCTTT. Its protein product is CASSPAVNTEAFF.

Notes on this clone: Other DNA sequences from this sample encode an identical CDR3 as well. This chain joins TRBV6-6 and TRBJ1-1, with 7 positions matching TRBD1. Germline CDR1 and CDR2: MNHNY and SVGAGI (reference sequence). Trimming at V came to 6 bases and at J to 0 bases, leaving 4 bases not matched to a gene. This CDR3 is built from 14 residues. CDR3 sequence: CASRKQGMNTEAFF. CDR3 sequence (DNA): TGTGCCAGCAGAAAACAGGGGATGAACACTGAAGCTTTCTTT.

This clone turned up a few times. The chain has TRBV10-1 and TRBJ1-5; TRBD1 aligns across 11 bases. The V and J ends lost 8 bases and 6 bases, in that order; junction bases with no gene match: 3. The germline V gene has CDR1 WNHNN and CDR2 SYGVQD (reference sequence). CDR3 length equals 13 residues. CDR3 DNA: TGCGCCAGCGGGGACAGGGGGTCTCAGCCCCAGCATTTT. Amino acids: CASGDRGSQPQHF.

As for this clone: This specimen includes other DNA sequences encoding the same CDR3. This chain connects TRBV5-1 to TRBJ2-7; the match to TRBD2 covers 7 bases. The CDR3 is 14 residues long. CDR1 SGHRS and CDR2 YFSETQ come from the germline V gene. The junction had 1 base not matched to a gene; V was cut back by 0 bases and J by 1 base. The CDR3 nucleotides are TGCGCCAGCAGCTTGGGCGGGAGTTCCTACGAGCAGTACTTC. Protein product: CASSLGGSSYEQYF.

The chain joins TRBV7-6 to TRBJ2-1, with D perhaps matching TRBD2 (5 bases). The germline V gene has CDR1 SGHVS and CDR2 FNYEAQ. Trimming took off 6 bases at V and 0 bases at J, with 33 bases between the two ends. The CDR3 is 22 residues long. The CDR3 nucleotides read TGTGCCAGCAGTTTTACCCACTGGCGGGCAAATCCTTCCAGTAGCTCCTACAATGAGCAGTTCTTC. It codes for CASSFTHWRANPSSSSYNEQFF.

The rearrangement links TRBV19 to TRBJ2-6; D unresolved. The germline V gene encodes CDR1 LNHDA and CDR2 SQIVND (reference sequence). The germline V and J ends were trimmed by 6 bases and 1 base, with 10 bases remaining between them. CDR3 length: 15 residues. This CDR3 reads CASSVGQSGANVLTF. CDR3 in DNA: TGTGCCAGTAGCGTCGGTCAATCTGGGGCCAACGTCCTGACTTTC.

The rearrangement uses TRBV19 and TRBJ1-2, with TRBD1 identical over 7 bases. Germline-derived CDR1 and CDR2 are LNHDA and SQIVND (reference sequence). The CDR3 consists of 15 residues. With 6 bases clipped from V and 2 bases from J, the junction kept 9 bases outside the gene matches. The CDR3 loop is CASSFRDSLNYGYTF. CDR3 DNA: TGTGCCAGTAGCTTTCGGGACAGCTTAAACTATGGCTACACCTTC.

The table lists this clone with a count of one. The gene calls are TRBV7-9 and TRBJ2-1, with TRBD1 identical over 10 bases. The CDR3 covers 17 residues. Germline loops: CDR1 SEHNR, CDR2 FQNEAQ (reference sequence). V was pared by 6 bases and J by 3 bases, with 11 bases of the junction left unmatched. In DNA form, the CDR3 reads TGTGCCAGCAGATTTAGCTCGGGACAGGGGCGCTACAATGAGCAGTTCTTC. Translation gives CASRFSSGQGRYNEQFF.

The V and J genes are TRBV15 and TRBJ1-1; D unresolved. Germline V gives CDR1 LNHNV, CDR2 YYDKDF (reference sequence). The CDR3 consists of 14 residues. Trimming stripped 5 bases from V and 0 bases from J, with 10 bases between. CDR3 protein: CATSQKTVNTEAFF. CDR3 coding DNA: TGTGCCACCAGCCAAAAAACGGTGAACACTGAAGCTTTCTTT.

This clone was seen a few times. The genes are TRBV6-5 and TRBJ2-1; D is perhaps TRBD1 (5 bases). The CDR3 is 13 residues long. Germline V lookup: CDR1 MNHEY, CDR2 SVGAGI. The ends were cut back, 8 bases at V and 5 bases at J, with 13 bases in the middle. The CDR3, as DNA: TGTGCCAGCCGGAAGGGGTTGGACAATGAGCAGTTCTTC. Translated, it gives CASRKGLDNEQFF.

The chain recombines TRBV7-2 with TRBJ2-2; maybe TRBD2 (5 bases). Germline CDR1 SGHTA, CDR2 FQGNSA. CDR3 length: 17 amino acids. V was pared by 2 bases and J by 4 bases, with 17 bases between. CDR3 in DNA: TGTGCCAGCAGCTTATCTCAAGGGCAAGAGGGCACCGGGGAGCTGTTTTTT. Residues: CASSLSQGQEGTGELFF.

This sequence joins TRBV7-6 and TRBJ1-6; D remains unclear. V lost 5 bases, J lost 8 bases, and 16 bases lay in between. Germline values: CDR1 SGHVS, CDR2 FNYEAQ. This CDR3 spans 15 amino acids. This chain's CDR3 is CASSRTLAVDSPLHF. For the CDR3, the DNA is TGTGCCAGCAGCCGCACCCTAGCTGTGGATTCACCCCTCCACTTT.

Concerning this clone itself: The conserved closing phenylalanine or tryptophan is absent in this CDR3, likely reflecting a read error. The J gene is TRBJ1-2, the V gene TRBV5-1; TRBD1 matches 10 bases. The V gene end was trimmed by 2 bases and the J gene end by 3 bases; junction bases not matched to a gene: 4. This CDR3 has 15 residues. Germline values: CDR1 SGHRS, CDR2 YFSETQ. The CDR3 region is CASSLDRGQDYGYTL. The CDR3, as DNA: TGCGCCAGCAGCTTAGACAGGGGGCAGGACTATGGCTACACCCTC.

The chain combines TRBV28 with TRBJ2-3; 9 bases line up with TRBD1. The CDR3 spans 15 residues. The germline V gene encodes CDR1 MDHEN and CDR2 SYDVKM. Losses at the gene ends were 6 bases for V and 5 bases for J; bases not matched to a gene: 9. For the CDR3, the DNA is TGTGCCAGCAGCACCCCGGGACAGGGCCAAGATACGCAGTATTTT. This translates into CASSTPGQGQDTQYF.